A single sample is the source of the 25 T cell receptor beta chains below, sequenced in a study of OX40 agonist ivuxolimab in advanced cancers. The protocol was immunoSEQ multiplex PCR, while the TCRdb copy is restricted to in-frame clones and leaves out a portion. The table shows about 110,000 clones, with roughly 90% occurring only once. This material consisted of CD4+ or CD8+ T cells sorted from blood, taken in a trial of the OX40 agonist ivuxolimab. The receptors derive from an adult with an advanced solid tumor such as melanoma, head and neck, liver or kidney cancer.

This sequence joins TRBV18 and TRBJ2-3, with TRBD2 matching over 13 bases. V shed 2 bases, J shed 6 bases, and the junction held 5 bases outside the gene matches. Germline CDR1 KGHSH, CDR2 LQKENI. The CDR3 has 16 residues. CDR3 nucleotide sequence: TGTGCCAGCTCACCAGGACTACTAGCGGGAGGGGATACGCAGTATTTT. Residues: CASSPGLLAGGDTQYF. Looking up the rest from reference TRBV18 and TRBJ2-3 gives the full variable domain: NAGVMQNPRHLVRRRGQEARLRCSPMKGHSHVYWYRQLPEEGLKFMVYLQKENIIDESGMPKERFSAEFPKEGPSILRIQQVVRGDSAAYFCASSPGLLAGGDTQYFGPGTRLTVL.

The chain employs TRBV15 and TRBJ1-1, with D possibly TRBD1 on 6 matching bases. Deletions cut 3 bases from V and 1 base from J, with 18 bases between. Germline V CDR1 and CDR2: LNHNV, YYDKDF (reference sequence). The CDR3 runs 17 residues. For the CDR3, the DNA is TGTGCCACCAGCAGGAATCTAATAGGACAGAAGAACACTGAAGCTTTCTTT. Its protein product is CATSRNLIGQKNTEAFF.

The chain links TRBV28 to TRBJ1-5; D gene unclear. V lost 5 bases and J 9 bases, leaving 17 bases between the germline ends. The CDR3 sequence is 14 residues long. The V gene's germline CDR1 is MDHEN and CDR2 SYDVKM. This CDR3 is CASSQVSYLRPQHF. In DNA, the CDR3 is TGTGCCAGCAGTCAAGTAAGCTATTTACGGCCCCAGCATTTT. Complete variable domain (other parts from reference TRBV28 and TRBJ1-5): DVKVTQSSRYLVKRTGEKVFLECVQDMDHENMFWYRQDPGLGLRLIYFSYDVKMKEKGDIPEGYSVSREKKERFSLILESASTNQTSMYLCASSQVSYLRPQHFGDGTRLSIL.

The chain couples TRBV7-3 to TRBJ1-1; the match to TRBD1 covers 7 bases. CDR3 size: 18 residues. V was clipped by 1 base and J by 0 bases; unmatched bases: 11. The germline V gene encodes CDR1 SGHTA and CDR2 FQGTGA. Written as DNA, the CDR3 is TGTGCCAGCAGCTTAAACAGTCTGGGACAGCTAATGAACACTGAAGCTTTCTTT. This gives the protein CASSLNSLGQLMNTEAFF.

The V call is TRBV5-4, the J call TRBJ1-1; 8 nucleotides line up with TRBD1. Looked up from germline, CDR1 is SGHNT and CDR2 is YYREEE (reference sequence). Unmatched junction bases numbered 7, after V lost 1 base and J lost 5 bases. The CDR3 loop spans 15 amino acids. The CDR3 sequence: CASSLKDREVTEAFF. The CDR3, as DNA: TGTGCCAGCAGCTTGAAGGACAGGGAAGTGACTGAAGCTTTCTTT.

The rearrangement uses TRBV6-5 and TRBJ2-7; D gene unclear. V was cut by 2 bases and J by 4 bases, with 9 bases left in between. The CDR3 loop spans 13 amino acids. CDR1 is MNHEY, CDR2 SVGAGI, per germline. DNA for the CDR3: TGTGCCAGCAGTTACCCCCGGACGTACGAGCAGTACTTC. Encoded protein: CASSYPRTYEQYF.

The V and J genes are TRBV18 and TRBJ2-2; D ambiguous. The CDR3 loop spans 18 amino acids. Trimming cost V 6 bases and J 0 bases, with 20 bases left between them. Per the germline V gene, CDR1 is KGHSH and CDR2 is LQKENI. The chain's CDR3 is CASSPNGPEVANTGELFF. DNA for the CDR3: TGTGCCAGCTCCCCAAATGGACCTGAGGTCGCGAACACCGGGGAGCTGTTTTTT.

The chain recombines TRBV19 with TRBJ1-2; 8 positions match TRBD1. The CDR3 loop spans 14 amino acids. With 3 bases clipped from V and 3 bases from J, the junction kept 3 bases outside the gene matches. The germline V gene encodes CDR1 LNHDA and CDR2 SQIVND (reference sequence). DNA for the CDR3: TGTGCCAGTAGTATGACAGGGGTCGACTATGGCTACACCTTC. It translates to CASSMTGVDYGYTF. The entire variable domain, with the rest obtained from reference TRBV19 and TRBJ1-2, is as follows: DGGITQSPKYLFRKEGQNVTLSCEQNLNHDAMYWYRQDPGQGLRLIYYSQIVNDFQKGDIAEGYSVSREKKESFPLTVTSAQKNPTAFYLCASSMTGVDYGYTFGSGTRLTVV.

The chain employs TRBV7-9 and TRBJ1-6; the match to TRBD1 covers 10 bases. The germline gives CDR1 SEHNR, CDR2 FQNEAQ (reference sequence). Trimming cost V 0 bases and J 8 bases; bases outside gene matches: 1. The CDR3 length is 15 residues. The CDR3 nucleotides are TGTGCCAGCAGCTTAGCCGGGACAGGGGATTCACCCCTCCACTTT. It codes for CASSLAGTGDSPLHF.

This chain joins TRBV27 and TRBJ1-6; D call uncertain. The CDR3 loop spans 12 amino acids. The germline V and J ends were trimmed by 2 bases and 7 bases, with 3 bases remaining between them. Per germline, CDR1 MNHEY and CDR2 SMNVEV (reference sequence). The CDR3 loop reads CASSLGNSPLHF. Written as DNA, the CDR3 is TGTGCCAGCAGTTTAGGGAATTCACCCCTCCACTTT.

The CDR3 nucleotides read TGTGCCAGCAGCGTAGCGTATAGCGGTACCTACAATGAGCAGTTCTTC. Protein product: CASSVAYSGTYNEQFF. The genes are TRBV9 and TRBJ2-1; tentatively, D is TRBD2 (6 bases). Germline CDR1 is SGDLS and CDR2 is YYNGEE. The CDR3 is 16 residues long. Trimming left V 0 bases short and J 2 bases short, with 12 bases between. Variable domain in full (rest from reference TRBV9 and TRBJ2-1): DSGVTQTPKHLITATGQRVTLRCSPRSGDLSVYWYQQSLDQGLQFLIQYYNGEERAKGNILERFSAQQFPDLHSELNLSSLELGDSALYFCASSVAYSGTYNEQFFGPGTRLTVL.

In nucleotides, the CDR3 is TGTGCCAGCAGTTTCTATCTCAGGGGGCCCTCCGAGAGCTATGGCTACACCTTC. Protein: CASSFYLRGPSESYGYTF. The chain employs TRBV28 and TRBJ1-2; TRBD1 matches at 8 bases. In germline, CDR1 is MDHEN, CDR2 SYDVKM. V was pared by 3 bases and J by 4 bases, with 16 bases of the junction left unmatched. CDR3 length: 18 amino acids.

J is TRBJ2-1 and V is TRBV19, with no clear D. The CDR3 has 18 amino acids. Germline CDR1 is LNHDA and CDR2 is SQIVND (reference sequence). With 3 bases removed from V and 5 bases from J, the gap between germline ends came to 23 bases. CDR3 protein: CASSMGRALGNLDNEQFF. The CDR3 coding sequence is TGTGCCAGTAGTATGGGAAGGGCCTTAGGGAATCTTGACAATGAGCAGTTCTTC.

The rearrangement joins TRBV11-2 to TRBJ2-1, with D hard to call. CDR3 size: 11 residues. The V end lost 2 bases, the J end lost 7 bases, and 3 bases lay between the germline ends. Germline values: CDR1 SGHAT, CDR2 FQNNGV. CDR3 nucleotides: TGTGCCAGCAGCTTAAGTAATGAGCAGTTCTTC. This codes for CASSLSNEQFF.

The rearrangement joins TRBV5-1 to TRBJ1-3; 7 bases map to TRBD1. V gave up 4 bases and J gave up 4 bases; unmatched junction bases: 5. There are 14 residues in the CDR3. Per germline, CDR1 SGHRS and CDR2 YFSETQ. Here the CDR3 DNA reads TGCGCCAGCAGCCAGCAGGGGGACGGAAACACCATATATTTT. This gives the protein CASSQQGDGNTIYF. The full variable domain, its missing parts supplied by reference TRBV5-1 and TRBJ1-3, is KAGVTQTPRYLIKTRGQQVTLSCSPISGHRSVSWYQQTPGQGLQFLFEYFSETQRNKGNFPGRFSGRQFSNSRSEMNVSTLELGDSALYLCASSQQGDGNTIYFGEGSWLTVV.

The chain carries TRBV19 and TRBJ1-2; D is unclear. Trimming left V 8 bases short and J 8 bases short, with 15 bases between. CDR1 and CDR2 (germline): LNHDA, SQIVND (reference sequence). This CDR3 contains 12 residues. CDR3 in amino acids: CASWELSMGYTF. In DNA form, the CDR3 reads TGTGCCAGTTGGGAGCTCTCGATGGGCTACACCTTC.

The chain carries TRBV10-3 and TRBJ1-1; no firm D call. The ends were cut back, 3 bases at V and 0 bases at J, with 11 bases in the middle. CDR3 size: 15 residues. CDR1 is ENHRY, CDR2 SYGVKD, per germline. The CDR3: CAISDKTLMNTEAFF. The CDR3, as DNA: TGTGCCATCAGTGATAAGACGTTAATGAACACTGAAGCTTTCTTT.

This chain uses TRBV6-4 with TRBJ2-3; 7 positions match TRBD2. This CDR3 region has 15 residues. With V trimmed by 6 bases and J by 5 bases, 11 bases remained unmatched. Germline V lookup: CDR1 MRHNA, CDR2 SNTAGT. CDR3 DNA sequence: TGTGCCAGCAGCAAAAGCGGGGCCTGGGGAGATACGCAGTATTTT. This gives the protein CASSKSGAWGDTQYF.

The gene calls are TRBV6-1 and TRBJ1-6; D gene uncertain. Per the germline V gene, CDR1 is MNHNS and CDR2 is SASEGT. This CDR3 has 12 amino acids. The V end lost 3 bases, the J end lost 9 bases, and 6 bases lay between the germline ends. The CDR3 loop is CASSDRTSPLHF. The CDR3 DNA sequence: TGTGCCAGCAGTGACAGGACTTCACCCCTCCACTTT.

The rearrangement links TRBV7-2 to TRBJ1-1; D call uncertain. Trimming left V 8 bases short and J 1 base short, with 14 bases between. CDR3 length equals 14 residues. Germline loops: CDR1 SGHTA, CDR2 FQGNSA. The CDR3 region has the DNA TGTGCCAGCGGCCTTGGACCGCAGAACACTGAAGCTTTCTTT. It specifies CASGLGPQNTEAFF.

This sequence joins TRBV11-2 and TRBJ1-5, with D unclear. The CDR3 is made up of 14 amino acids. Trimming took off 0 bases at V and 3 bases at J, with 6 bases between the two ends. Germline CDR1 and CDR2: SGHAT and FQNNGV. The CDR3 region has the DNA TGTGCCAGCAGCTTAGATTTGTACAATCAGCCCCAGCATTTT. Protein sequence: CASSLDLYNQPQHF.

CDR3 in amino acids: CASSLEGQIHSPLHF. The CDR3 bases are TGTGCCAGCAGCTTAGAGGGACAAATCCATTCACCCCTCCACTTT. The V call is TRBV7-3, the J call TRBJ1-6; possibly TRBD1 for D (6 bases). CDR3 size: 15 residues. V was shortened by 2 bases and J by 8 bases, with 13 bases between the two germline ends. Germline V gene sequence: CDR1 SGHTA, CDR2 FQGTGA.

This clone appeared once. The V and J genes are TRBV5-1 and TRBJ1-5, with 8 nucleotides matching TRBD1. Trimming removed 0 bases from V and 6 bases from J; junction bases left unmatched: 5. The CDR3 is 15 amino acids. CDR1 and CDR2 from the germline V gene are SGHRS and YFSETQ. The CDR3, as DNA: TGCGCCAGCAGCTTGGGCCCCAGGGGGCTTCAGCCCCAGCATTTT. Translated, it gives CASSLGPRGLQPQHF.

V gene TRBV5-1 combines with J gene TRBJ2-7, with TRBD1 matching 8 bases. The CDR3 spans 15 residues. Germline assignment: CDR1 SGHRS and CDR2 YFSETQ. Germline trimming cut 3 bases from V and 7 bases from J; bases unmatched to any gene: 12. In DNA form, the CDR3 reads TGCGCCAGCAGCTCTGCCGGGACAGGCACCCATGAGCAGTACTTC. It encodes CASSSAGTGTHEQYF.

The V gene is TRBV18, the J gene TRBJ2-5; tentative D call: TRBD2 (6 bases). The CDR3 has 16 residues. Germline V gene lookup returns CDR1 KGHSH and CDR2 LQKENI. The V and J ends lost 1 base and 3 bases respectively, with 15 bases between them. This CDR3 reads CASSPQGLGSEETQYF. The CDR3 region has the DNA TGTGCCAGCTCACCACAGGGACTGGGGTCCGAAGAGACCCAGTACTTC.